This T cell receptor beta chain was obtained from a study of response to subunit inactivated influenza vaccine. TCRdb passed the RT-PCR reads through MiXCR, listing each CDR3 protein once. The table shows about 530,000 distinct CDR3 sequences, with roughly 13% occurring only once. Findings and caveats of the study: It was suggested by the authors that few new T cells are recruited by each seasonal influenza vaccination.

The CDR3 loop spans 14 amino acids. The V gene lost 8 bases and the J gene lost 3 bases, with 16 bases spanning the gap. This clonotype was counted many times. Its antigen is unknown. The material was PBMCs from blood, obtained around seven weeks after vaccination. The rearrangement joins TRBV12-3 or TRBV12-4 to TRBJ2-5; perhaps TRBD1 as D (5 bases). The sequence was collected from a man aged 45-60 years who received an inactivated influenza vaccine. CDR3 DNA sequence: TGTGCCAGCTGTGGGGCGACCCTTAAAGAGACCCAGTACTTC. Its translation is CASCGATLKETQYF.